The TCR beta chain described here comes from a study of T cells expressing NK-cell markers. TCRdb reprocessed the 5' RACE reads, keeping one entry per CDR3 protein, no DNA. The sample is made up of 500,000 to 700,000 distinct CDR3 sequences, and the top ten hold around 4% of it. The CDR3 loop spans 16 amino acids. Germline loops: CDR1 DFQATT, CDR2 SNEGSKA (reference sequence). The rearrangement uses TRBV20-1 and TRBJ2-7. The TCR sequence derives from a man between 18 and 35 years old in good health. Sequencing used blood T cells: a sorted CD56 or NKG2C T cell subset, CD4+ or CD8+ T cells, or bulk PBMC T cells (not recorded which). The CDR3 sequence is CSARDLYRGGSYEQYF.